The 15 T cell receptor beta chains below all came from one sample that was sequenced in a study of CD8 T cells in Susac syndrome. Random-hexamer reverse transcription was applied to roughly 0.45 to 1 ug RNA. TCRdb re-analysed the immunoSEQ multiplex PCR reads in MiXCR, keeping a single row per CDR3 protein. The sample shows 300,000 or so distinct CDR3 sequences, around 90% of them seen only once. The sequencing sample was made of CD4+ T cells from PBMCs. These receptor sequences come from a human donor with multiple sclerosis.

The chain has TRBV7-8 and TRBJ1-3; TRBD1 agrees at 8 bases. The CDR3 is 16 residues long. Germline V lookup: CDR1 SGHVS, CDR2 FQNEAQ. J was trimmed by 3 bases and V by 5 bases; bases with no gene match: 9. DNA of the CDR3: TGTGCCAGCAGCCCGGACAGGGCGGCGGGTGGAAACACCATATATTTT. It encodes CASSPDRAAGGNTIYF. The variable domain in full, with the rest retrieved from reference TRBV7-8 and TRBJ1-3, is GAGVSQSPRYKVAKRGQDVALRCDPISGHVSLFWYQQALGQGPEFLTYFQNEAQLDKSGLPSDRFFAERPEGSVSTLKIQRTQQEDSAVYLCASSPDRAAGGNTIYFGEGSWLTVV.

The chain carries TRBV6-4 and TRBJ1-2; TRBD1 might be the D (6 bases). Germline values: CDR1 MRHNA, CDR2 SNTAGT. This CDR3 has 14 amino acids. V was trimmed by 5 bases and J by 7 bases, leaving 17 bases between them. CDR3 sequence: CASSLYPDSAGYTF. The CDR3 DNA reads TGTGCCAGCAGTCTATACCCGGACAGCGCTGGCTACACCTTC.

The chain recombines TRBV6-2 or TRBV6-3 with TRBJ2-2, with 13 bases fitting TRBD2. CDR1 and CDR2 from the germline V gene are MNHEY and SVGEGT. The V gene end was trimmed by 5 bases and the J gene end by 7 bases; junction bases not matched to a gene: 4. The CDR3 is made up of 15 amino acids. This CDR3 reads CASSGTSGARGELFF. The CDR3 region has the DNA TGTGCCAGCAGTGGGACTAGCGGGGCCCGCGGGGAGCTGTTTTTT.

The genes are TRBV20-1 and TRBJ2-5; 12 bases map to TRBD2. CDR1 and CDR2 from the germline V gene are DFQATT and SNEGSKA (reference sequence). CDR3 size: 14 residues. Unmatched junction bases numbered 6, after V lost 5 bases and J lost 5 bases. In DNA, the CDR3 is TGCAGTGCTCGTCTAGCGGGGGGGCTGGAGACCCAGTACTTC. Amino acid sequence: CSARLAGGLETQYF.

The J gene is TRBJ2-2, the V gene TRBV19, with D hard to call. Trimming took 2 bases from V and 6 from J, leaving 7 bases between them. The germline V gene has CDR1 LNHDA and CDR2 SQIVND (reference sequence). The length of the CDR3 is 13 residues. In DNA, the CDR3 is TGTGCCAGTAGTATAACCCCCCCCGGGGAGCTGTTTTTT. It translates to CASSITPPGELFF. Drawing the rest from reference TRBV19 and TRBJ2-2, the complete variable domain is DGGITQSPKYLFRKEGQNVTLSCEQNLNHDAMYWYRQDPGQGLRLIYYSQIVNDFQKGDIAEGYSVSREKKESFPLTVTSAQKNPTAFYLCASSITPPGELFFGEGSRLTVL.

This clonotype has just one count. The chain links TRBV27 to TRBJ1-5, with TRBD1 as a possible D gene (5 bases). V lost 2 bases, J lost 6 bases, and 26 bases lay in between. The germline V gene encodes CDR1 MNHEY and CDR2 SMNVEV (reference sequence). This CDR3 region has 19 residues. CDR3 loop: CASSLHTPPGRDWIQPQHF. The DNA of the CDR3 is TGTGCCAGCAGTTTACACACACCTCCGGGGCGTGATTGGATTCAGCCCCAGCATTTT.

The chain joins TRBV6-5 to TRBJ1-2; D gene ambiguous. The V end lost 2 bases, the J end lost 6 bases, and 16 bases lay between the germline ends. CDR1 and CDR2 (germline): MNHEY, SVGAGI. This CDR3 comprises 15 residues. The CDR3 DNA reads TGTGCCAGCAGTTACGATCCCCGCGGCGGGAATGGCTACACCTTC. Translation: CASSYDPRGGNGYTF.

V usage is TRBV10-1 and J usage is TRBJ2-1, with D possibly matching TRBD1 (7 bases). CDR1 is WNHNN and CDR2 is SYGVQD in the germline V gene (reference sequence). V was shortened by 5 bases and J by 5 bases, with 16 bases between the two germline ends. The CDR3 runs to 15 residues. This CDR3 is CASSPRRGPHNEQFF. The CDR3 bases are TGCGCCAGCAGTCCAAGGAGGGGGCCGCACAATGAGCAGTTCTTC.

This clonotype has just a few counts. The chain recombines TRBV12-3 or TRBV12-4 with TRBJ1-2; no clear D. V was trimmed by 3 bases and J by 8 bases, leaving 13 bases between them. CDR3 length equals 13 residues. This chain's CDR3 is CASSFGPPRGYTF. For the CDR3, the DNA is TGTGCCAGCAGTTTTGGTCCGCCCAGGGGCTACACCTTC.

The genes are TRBV10-2 and TRBJ2-4, with D maybe TRBD1 (6 bases). The ends were cut back, 6 bases at V and 0 bases at J, with 21 bases in the middle. Germline CDR1 is WSHSY and CDR2 is SAAADI. The CDR3 sequence is 18 residues long. CDR3 loop: CASRQGLVPELAKNIQYF. The CDR3 coding sequence is TGCGCCAGCAGACAGGGCCTAGTACCTGAGCTAGCCAAAAACATTCAGTACTTC.

This chain joins TRBV14 and TRBJ1-1; D is ambiguous. Germline lookup yields CDR1 SGHDN and CDR2 FVKESK. The length of the CDR3 is 15 residues. V lost 3 bases to trimming and J lost 4 bases, with 15 bases between them. The CDR3 reads CASSQTGGARTEAFF. The CDR3 DNA reads as TGTGCCAGCAGCCAGACGGGCGGCGCGCGCACTGAAGCTTTCTTT.

This clonotype was seen once. The chain employs TRBV2 and TRBJ2-3; 10 positions match TRBD2. Germline V gene data show CDR1 as SNHLY and CDR2 as FYNNEI. The CDR3 has 18 residues. Germline trimming cut 5 bases from V and 4 bases from J; bases unmatched to any gene: 15. The CDR3: CASSSSWIGTSVSDTQYF. The DNA for the CDR3 is TGTGCCAGCAGTTCCTCCTGGATCGGGACTAGCGTTTCAGATACGCAGTATTTT.

The gene calls are TRBV12-3 or TRBV12-4 and TRBJ2-2, with D perhaps TRBD1 or TRBD2 (7 bases each). V dropped 4 bases and J dropped 0 bases, with 12 bases sitting between them. The CDR3 spans 16 residues. The CDR3 coding sequence is TGTGCCAGCAGTTACAGCGGGACAGCGAACACCGGGGAGCTGTTTTTT. It yields the protein CASSYSGTANTGELFF.

The chain carries TRBV6-2 or TRBV6-3 and TRBJ1-3; no clear D gene. The ends were cut back, 8 bases at V and 2 bases at J, with 13 bases in the middle. Germline CDR1 reads MNHEY; CDR2 reads SVGEGT. The CDR3 consists of 14 residues. The CDR3 here is CASLTSLAGNTIYF. In DNA, the CDR3 is TGTGCCAGCCTGACGTCGCTAGCTGGAAACACCATATATTTT.

The chain is built from TRBV6-1 and TRBJ1-5; D is undetermined. The CDR3 runs 12 residues. Germline V gene data show CDR1 as MNHNS and CDR2 as SASEGT. V lost 7 bases, J lost 9 bases, and 13 bases lay in between. The CDR3 reads CASIISRRPQHF. CDR3 DNA sequence: TGTGCCAGCATCATTTCCCGTCGGCCCCAGCATTTT.